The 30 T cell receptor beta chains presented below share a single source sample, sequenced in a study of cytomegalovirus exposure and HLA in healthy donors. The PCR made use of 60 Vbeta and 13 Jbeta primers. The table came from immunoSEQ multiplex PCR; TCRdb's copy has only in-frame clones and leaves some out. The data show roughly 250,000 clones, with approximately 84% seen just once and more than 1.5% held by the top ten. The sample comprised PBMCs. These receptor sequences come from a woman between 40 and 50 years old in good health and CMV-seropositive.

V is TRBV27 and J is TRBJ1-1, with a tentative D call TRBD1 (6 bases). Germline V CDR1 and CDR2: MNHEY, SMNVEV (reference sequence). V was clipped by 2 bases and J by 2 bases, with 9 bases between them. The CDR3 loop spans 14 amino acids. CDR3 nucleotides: TGTGCCAGCAGTTTAAGACAGGTTAACACTGAAGCTTTCTTT. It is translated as CASSLRQVNTEAFF.

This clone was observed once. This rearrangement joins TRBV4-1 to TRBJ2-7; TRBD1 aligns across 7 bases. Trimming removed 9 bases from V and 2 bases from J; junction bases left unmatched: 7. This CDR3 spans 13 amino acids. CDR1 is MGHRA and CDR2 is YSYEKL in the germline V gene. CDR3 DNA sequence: TGCGCCAGGCATCGGGGACAGCCCTACGAGCAGTACTTC. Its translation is CARHRGQPYEQYF.

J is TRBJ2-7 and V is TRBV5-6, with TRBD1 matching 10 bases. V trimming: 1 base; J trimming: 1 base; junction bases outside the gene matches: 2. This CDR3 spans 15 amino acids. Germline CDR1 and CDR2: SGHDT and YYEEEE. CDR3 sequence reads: CASSLPDRGSYEQYF. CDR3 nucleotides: TGTGCCAGCAGCTTGCCGGACAGGGGGTCCTACGAGCAGTACTTC.

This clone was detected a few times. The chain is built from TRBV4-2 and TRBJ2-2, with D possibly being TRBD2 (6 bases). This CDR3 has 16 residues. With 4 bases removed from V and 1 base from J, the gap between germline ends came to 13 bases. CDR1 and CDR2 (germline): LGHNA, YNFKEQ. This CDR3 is CASSPGTGGNTGELFF. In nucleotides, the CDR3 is TGTGCCAGCAGCCCCGGGACTGGGGGGAACACCGGGGAGCTGTTTTTT.

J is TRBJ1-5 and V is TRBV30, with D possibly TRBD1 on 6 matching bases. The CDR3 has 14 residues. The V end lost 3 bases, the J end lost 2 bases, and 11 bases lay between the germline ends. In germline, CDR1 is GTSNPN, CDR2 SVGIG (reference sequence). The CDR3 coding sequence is TGTGCCTGGAGCCAGGGGACACGCAATCAGCCCCAGCATTTT. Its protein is CAWSQGTRNQPQHF.

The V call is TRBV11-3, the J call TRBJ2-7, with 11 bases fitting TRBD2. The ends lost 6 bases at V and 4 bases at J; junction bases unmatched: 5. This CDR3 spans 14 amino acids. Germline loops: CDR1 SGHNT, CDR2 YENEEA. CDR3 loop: CASRPTSGSYEQYF. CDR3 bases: TGTGCCAGCAGGCCTACTAGCGGGAGTTACGAGCAGTACTTC.

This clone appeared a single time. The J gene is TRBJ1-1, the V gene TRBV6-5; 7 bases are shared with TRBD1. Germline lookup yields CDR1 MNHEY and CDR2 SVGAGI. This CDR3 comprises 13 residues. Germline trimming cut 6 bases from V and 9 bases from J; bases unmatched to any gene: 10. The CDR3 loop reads CASSRPGQRKAFF. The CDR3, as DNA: TGTGCCAGCAGCCGCCCGGGACAGCGGAAAGCTTTCTTT.

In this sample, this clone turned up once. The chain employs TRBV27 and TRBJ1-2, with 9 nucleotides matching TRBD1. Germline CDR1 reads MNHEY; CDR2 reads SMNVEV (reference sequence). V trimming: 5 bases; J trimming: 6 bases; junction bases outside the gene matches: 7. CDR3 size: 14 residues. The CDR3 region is CASSPRDRAHGYTF. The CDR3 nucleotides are TGTGCCAGCAGTCCCCGGGACAGGGCCCATGGCTACACCTTC.

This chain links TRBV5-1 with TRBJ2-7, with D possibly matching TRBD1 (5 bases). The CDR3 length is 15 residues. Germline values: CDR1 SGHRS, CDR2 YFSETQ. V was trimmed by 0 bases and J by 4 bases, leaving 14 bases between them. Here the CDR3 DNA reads TGCGCCAGCAGCTTGGCCCAGGGAACTAAATACGAGCAGTACTTC. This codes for CASSLAQGTKYEQYF. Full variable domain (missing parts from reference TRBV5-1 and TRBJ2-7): KAGVTQTPRYLIKTRGQQVTLSCSPISGHRSVSWYQQTPGQGLQFLFEYFSETQRNKGNFPGRFSGRQFSNSRSEMNVSTLELGDSALYLCASSLAQGTKYEQYFGPGTRLTVT.

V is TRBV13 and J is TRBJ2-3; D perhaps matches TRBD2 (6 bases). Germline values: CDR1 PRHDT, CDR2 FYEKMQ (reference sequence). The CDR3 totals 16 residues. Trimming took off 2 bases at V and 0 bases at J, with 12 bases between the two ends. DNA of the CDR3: TGTGCCAGCAGCTTACTCATAGCGGCTAGCACAGATACGCAGTATTTT. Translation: CASSLLIAASTDTQYF.

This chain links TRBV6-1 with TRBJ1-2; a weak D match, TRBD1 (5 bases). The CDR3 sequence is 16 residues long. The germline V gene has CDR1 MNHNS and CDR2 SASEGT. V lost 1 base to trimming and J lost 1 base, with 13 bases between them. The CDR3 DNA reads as TGTGCCAGCAGTGAAGAGGCAGGGTTTCTTAACTATGGCTACACCTTC. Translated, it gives CASSEEAGFLNYGYTF.

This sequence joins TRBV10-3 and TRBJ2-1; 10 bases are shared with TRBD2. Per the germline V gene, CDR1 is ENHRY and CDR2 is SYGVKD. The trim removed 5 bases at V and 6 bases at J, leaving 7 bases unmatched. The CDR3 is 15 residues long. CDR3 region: CAISSGTSVTNEQFF. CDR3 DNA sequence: TGTGCCATCAGTAGTGGGACTAGCGTTACCAATGAGCAGTTCTTC.

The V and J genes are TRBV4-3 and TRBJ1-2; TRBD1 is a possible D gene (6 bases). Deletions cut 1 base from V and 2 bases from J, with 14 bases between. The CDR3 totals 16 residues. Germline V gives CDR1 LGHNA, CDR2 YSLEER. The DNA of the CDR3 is TGCGCCAGCAGCCAAGCCTCGGGGGGCCAGAACTATGGCTACACCTTC. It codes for CASSQASGGQNYGYTF.

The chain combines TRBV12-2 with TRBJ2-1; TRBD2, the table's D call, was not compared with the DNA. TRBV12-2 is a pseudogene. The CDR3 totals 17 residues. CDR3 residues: CASRYTMGASGGRAEFF. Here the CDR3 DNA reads TGTGCAAGTCGCTACACTATGGGTGCTTCGGGAGGGCGGGCGGAGTTCTTC.

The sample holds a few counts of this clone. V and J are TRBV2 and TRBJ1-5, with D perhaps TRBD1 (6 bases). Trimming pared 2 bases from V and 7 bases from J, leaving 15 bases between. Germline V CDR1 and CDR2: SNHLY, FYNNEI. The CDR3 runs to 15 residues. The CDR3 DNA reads TGTGCCAGCAGTGAATGGGGAAGGGGGAGCCAGCCCCAGCATTTT. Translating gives CASSEWGRGSQPQHF.

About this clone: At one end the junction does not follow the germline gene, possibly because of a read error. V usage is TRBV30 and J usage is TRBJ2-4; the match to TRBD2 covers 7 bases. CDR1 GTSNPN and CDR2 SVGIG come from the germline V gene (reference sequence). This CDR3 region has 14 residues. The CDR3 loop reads CAWTWGGTKNSQYF. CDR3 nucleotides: TGTGCCTGGACGTGGGGAGGGACCAAAAACAGTCAGTACTTC.

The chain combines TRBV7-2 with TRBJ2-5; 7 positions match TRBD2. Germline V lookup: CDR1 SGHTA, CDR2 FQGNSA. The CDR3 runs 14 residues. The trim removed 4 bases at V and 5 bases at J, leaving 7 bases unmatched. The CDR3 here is CASSWGGSVETQYF. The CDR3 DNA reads TGTGCCAGCAGCTGGGGCGGGAGTGTGGAGACCCAGTACTTC. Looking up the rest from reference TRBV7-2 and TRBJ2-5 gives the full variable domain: GAGVSQSPSNKVTEKGKDVELRCDPISGHTALYWYRQSLGQGLEFLIYFQGNSAPDKSGLPSDRFSAERTGGSVSTLTIQRTQQEDSAVYLCASSWGGSVETQYFGPGTRLLVL.

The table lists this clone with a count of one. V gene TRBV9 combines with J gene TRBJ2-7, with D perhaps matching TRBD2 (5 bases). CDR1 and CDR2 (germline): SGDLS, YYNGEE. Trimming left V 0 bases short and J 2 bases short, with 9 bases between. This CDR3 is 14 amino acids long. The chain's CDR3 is CASSVDEGTYEQYF. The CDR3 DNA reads TGTGCCAGCAGCGTAGATGAGGGTACCTACGAGCAGTACTTC.

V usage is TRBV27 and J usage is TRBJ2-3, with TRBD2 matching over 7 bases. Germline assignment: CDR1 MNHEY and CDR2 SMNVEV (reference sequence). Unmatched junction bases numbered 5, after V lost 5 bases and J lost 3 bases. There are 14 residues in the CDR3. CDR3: CASSASGGTDTQYF. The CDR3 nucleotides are TGTGCCAGCAGTGCATCCGGGGGGACAGATACGCAGTATTTT.

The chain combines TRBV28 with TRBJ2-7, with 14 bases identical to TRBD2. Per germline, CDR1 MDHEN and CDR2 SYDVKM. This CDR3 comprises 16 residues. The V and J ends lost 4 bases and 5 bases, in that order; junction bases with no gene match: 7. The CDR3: CASSSLGLAGDDEQYF. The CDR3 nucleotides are TGTGCCAGCAGTTCCCTGGGACTAGCGGGAGATGACGAGCAGTACTTC.

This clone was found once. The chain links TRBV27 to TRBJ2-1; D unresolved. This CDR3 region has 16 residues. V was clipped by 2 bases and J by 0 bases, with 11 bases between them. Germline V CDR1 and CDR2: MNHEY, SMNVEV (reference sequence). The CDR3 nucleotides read TGTGCCAGCAGTTTAATCTTCCCGGGCTCCTACAATGAGCAGTTCTTC. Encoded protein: CASSLIFPGSYNEQFF.

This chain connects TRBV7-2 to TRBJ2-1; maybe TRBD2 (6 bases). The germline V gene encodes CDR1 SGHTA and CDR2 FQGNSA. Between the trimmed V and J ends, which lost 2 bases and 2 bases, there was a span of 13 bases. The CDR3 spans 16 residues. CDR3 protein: CASSLSPGVTYNEQFF. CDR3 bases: TGTGCCAGCAGCTTATCTCCGGGAGTCACCTACAATGAGCAGTTCTTC.

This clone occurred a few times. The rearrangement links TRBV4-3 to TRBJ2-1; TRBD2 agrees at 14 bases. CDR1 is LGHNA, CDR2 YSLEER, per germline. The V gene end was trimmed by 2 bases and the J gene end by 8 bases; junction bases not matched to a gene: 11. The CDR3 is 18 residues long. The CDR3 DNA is TGCGCCAGCAGCCAAACGACTAGCGGGAGGGCCGTCTTCGATGAGCAGTTCTTC. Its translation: CASSQTTSGRAVFDEQFF.

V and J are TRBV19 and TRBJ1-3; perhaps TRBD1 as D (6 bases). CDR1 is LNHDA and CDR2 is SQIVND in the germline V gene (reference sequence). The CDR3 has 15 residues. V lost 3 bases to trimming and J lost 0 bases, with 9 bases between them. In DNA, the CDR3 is TGTGCCAGTAGTATTTGGGGGCCCTCTGGAAACACCATATATTTT. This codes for CASSIWGPSGNTIYF.

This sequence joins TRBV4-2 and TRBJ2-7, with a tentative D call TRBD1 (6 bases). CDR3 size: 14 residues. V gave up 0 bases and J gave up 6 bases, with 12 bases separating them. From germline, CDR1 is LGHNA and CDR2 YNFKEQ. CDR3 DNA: TGTGCCAGCAGCCAAGATAACAGGGAGAGCGAGCAGTACTTC. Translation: CASSQDNRESEQYF.

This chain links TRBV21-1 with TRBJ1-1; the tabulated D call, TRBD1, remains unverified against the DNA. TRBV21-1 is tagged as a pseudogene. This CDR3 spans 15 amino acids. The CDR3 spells CASPKHSLRNTEAFF. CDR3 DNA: TGTGCCAGCCCCAAACACAGCCTGCGGAACACTGAAGCTTTCTTT.

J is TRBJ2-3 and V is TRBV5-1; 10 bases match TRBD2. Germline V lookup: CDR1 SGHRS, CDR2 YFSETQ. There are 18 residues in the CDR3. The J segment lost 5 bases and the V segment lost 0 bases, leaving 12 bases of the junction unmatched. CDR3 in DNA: TGCGCCAGCAGCTTGGCAGATAGCGGGAGGATCGGCGGAGATACGCAGTATTTT. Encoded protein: CASSLADSGRIGGDTQYF.

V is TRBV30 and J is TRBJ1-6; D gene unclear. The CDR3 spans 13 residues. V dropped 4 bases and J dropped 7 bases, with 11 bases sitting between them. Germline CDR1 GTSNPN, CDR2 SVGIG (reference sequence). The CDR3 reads CAWNPEGNSPLHF. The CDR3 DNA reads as TGTGCCTGGAATCCCGAGGGAAATTCACCCCTCCACTTT.

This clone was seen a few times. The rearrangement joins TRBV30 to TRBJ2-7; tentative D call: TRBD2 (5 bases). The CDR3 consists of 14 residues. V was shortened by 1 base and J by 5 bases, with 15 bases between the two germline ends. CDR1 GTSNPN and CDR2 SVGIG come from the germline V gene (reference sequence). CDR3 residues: CAWSGERLENEQYF. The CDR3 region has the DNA TGTGCCTGGAGTGGGGAGCGCCTTGAAAACGAGCAGTACTTC.

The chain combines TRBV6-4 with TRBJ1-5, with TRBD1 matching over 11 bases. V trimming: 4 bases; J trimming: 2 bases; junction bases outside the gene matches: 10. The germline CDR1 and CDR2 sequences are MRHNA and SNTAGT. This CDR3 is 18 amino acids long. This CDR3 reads CASSGHGQGADGNQPQHF. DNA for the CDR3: TGTGCCAGCAGTGGTCACGGACAGGGGGCAGATGGCAATCAGCCCCAGCATTTT.